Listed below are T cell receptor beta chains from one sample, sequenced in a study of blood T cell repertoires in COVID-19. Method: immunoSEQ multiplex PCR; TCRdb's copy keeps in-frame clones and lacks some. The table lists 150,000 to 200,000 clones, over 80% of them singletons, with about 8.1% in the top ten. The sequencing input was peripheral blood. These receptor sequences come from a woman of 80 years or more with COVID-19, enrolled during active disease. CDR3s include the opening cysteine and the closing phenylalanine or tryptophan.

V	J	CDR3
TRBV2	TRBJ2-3	CASNLAGGIDTQYF
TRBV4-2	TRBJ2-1	CASSQGGRAGLNRGDEQFF
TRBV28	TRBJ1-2	CASSWGVNYGYTF
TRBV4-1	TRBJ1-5	CASSPGRTDNQPQHF
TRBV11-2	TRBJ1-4	CASSPDRANEKLFF
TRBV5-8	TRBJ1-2	CASSLDPGGGYTF
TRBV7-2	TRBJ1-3	CAAGTGPGNTIYF
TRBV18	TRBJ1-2	CASSPLAQGDYGYTF
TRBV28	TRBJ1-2	CASSLGTHGYTF
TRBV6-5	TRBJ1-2	CASRGTGGGILGYTF
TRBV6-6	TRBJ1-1	CASSPLSGNTEAFF
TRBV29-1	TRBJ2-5	CSFSRGGTQYF
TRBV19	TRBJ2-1	CASTIQLAGYNEQFF
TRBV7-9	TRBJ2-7	CASSSLEAGVYEQYF
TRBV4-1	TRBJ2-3	CASSQSGAAGTQYF
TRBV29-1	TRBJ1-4	CSVRRGVATNEKLFF